The entry that follows covers one TCR beta chain sequence. Its specificity is unknown. This sample stems from a study of cytomegalovirus exposure and HLA in healthy donors. Study-wide results and caveats: Rare sequences made up most TCRs, while some public TCRs were found in many donors.

The CDR3 extends over 14 amino acids. V lost 0 bases to trimming and J lost 5 bases, with 10 bases between them. Germline assignment: CDR1 SGDLS and CDR2 YYNGEE. The method was immunoSEQ multiplex PCR; TCRdb's version includes in-frame clones alone and lacks a portion of them. The table includes about 160,000 clones, 85% detected once. Material: PBMCs. This chain joins TRBV9 and TRBJ2-3; TRBD2 might be the D (6 bases). The receptor comes from a man aged 25-45 years in good health and CMV-seropositive. CDR3 nucleotide sequence: TGTGCCAGCAGCGTAGCGGGAGTATTAGATACGCAGTATTTT. Translating it yields CASSVAGVLDTQYF. Filled out from reference TRBV9 and TRBJ2-3, the complete variable domain reads DSGVTQTPKHLITATGQRVTLRCSPRSGDLSVYWYQQSLDQGLQFLIQYYNGEERAKGNILERFSAQQFPDLHSELNLSSLELGDSALYFCASSVAGVLDTQYFGPGTRLTVL.